Listed here are 10 T cell receptor beta chains from one sample, sequenced in a study of early T cells in non-severe SARS-CoV-2 infection. TCRdb re-called the 5' RACE reads with MiXCR, one entry per CDR3 protein. The profile shows tens of thousands of distinct CDR3 sequences, approximately 15% of them singletons. This specimen consisted of whole blood, obtained at baseline. The receptors shown here come from an adult who was a healthcare worker with PCR-confirmed SARS-CoV-2 infection or an uninfected control (not recorded which).

V usage is TRBV20-1 and J usage is TRBJ1-2; 10 bases map to TRBD1. The CDR3 is 15 residues long. CDR1 and CDR2 (germline): DFQATT, SNEGSKA (reference sequence). The trim removed 5 bases at V and 6 bases at J, leaving 12 bases unmatched. CDR3 in amino acids: CSAPSTGGFGDGYTF. The CDR3 DNA follows: TGCAGTGCTCCATCGACAGGGGGCTTCGGGGATGGCTACACCTTC.

The gene calls are TRBV2 and TRBJ2-6; possible D gene TRBD2, 6 bases. V lost 4 bases, J lost 4 bases, and 11 bases lay in between. The CDR3 loop spans 15 amino acids. Germline V gene data show CDR1 as SNHLY and CDR2 as FYNNEI. This CDR3 is CASSAEGAGANVLTF. CDR3 nucleotide sequence: TGTGCCAGCAGTGCGGAGGGCGCCGGGGCCAACGTCCTGACTTTC. Together with reference TRBV2 and TRBJ2-6, the CDR3 gives the full variable domain: EPEVTQTPSHQVTQMGQEVILRCVPISNHLYFYWYRQILGQKVEFLVSFYNNEISEKSEIFDDQFSVERPDGSNFTLKIRSTKLEDSAMYFCASSAEGAGANVLTFGAGSRLTVL.

The chain links TRBV3-1 to TRBJ2-6; 7 nucleotides agree with TRBD1. CDR1 and CDR2 (germline): LGHDT, YNNKEL (reference sequence). V was pared by 4 bases and J by 0 bases, with 6 bases of the junction left unmatched. There are 17 residues in the CDR3. In DNA form, the CDR3 reads TGTGCCAGCAGCCCCAGACAGGGCTCCTCTGGGGCCAACGTCCTGACTTTC. This encodes CASSPRQGSSGANVLTF. Combining the CDR3 with reference TRBV3-1 and TRBJ2-6 gives the whole variable domain DTAVSQTPKYLVTQMGNDKSIKCEQNLGHDTMYWYKQDSKKFLKIMFSYNNKELIINETVPNRFSPKSPDKAHLNLHINSLELGDSAVYFCASSPRQGSSGANVLTFGAGSRLTVL.

The chain is built from TRBV12-3 or TRBV12-4 and TRBJ1-4, with D tentatively TRBD1 (6 bases). With 3 bases removed from V and 7 bases from J, the gap between germline ends came to 12 bases. The CDR3 spans 14 residues. The CDR3 here is CASSLSQGIEKLFF. CDR3 bases: TGTGCCAGCAGTTTGAGTCAGGGGATTGAAAAACTGTTTTTT.

The CDR3 nucleotides read TGTGCCAGCTCGCGGACAGGGGGCTTACAAGAGACCCAGTACTTC. Translating it yields CASSRTGGLQETQYF. The chain has TRBV18 and TRBJ2-5; TRBD1 matches at 11 bases. Germline CDR1 KGHSH, CDR2 LQKENI. V dropped 6 bases and J dropped 2; count of bases not matched to a gene: 5. This CDR3 is built from 15 residues.

V and J are TRBV29-1 and TRBJ2-3, with D possibly TRBD1 on 5 matching bases. Germline assignment: CDR1 SQVTM and CDR2 ANQGSEA. The ends were cut back, 4 bases at V and 3 bases at J, with 14 bases in the middle. CDR3 length: 14 residues. CDR3 in amino acids: CSVGGQGTTDTQYF. Here the CDR3 DNA reads TGCAGCGTTGGTGGGCAGGGAACAACAGATACGCAGTATTTT.

This clonotype came up many times. The J gene is TRBJ2-7, the V gene TRBV20-1; 8 bases agree with TRBD2. With V trimmed by 7 bases and J by 2 bases, 10 bases remained unmatched. Germline CDR1 and CDR2: DFQATT and SNEGSKA (reference sequence). CDR3 length: 14 amino acids. CDR3 nucleotide sequence: TGCAGTGTTTCGACTAGCGAGAGCACCTACGAGCAGTACTTC. This gives the protein CSVSTSESTYEQYF.

In its sample, this clonotype was seen a few times. The gene calls are TRBV20-1 and TRBJ2-3, with 8 positions matching TRBD2. V was clipped by 6 bases and J by 2 bases; unmatched bases: 4. The CDR3 is made up of 13 amino acids. Germline V CDR1 and CDR2: DFQATT, SNEGSKA (reference sequence). This CDR3 is CSAIAGFTDTQYF. The CDR3 nucleotides are TGCAGTGCAATAGCGGGGTTCACAGATACGCAGTATTTT.

V is TRBV27 and J is TRBJ2-4; D remains unclear. The germline CDR1 and CDR2 sequences are MNHEY and SMNVEV (reference sequence). CDR3 size: 13 residues. Deletions cut 2 bases from V and 5 bases from J, with 7 bases between. CDR3 sequence (DNA): TGTGCCAGCAGTTTAACCGGAGAAAACATTCAGTACTTC. As protein: CASSLTGENIQYF.

This clonotype was seen repeatedly, ten times or more. The V and J genes are TRBV29-1 and TRBJ2-3; a weak D match, TRBD1 (5 bases). With 4 bases removed from V and 4 bases from J, the gap between germline ends came to 12 bases. The CDR3 consists of 13 residues. The germline CDR1 and CDR2 sequences are SQVTM and ANQGSEA. CDR3: CSVATASADTQYF. For the CDR3, the DNA is TGCAGCGTTGCGACAGCCTCGGCAGATACGCAGTATTTT.